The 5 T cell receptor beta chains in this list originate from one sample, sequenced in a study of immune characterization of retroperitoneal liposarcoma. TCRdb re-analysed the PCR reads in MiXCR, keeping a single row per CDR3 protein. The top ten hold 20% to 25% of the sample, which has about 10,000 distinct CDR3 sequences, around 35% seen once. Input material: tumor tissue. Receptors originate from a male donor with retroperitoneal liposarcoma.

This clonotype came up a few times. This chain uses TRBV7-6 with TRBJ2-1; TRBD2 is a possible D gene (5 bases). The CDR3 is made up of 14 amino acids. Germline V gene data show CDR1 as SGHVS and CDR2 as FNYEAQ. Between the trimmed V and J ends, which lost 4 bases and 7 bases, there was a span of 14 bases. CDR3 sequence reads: CASSSRLRGNEQFF. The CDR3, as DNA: TGTGCCAGCAGCTCGAGGCTTCGGGGAAATGAGCAGTTCTTC.

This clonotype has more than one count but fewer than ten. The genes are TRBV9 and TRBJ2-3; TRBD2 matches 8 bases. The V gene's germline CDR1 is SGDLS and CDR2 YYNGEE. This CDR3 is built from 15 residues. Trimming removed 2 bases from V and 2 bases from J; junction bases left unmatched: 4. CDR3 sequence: CASSVLAGHTDTQYF. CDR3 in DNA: TGTGCCAGCAGCGTCCTAGCGGGCCACACAGATACGCAGTATTTT.

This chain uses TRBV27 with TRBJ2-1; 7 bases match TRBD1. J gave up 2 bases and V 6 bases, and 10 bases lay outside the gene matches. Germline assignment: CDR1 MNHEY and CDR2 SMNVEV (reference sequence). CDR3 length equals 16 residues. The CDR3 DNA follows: TGTGCCAGCAGCCCAGGGGGAACCGGGGCCTACAATGAGCAGTTCTTC. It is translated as CASSPGGTGAYNEQFF.

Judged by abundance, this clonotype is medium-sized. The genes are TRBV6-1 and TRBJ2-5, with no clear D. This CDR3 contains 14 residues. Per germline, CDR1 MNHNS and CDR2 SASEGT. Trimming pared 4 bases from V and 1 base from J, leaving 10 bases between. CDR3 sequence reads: CASSVGSGQETQYF. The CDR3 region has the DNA TGTGCCAGCAGTGTAGGGTCAGGCCAAGAGACCCAGTACTTC.

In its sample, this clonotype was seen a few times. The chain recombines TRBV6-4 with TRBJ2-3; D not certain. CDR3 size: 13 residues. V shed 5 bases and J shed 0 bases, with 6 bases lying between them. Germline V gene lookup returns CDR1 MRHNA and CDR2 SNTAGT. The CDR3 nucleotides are TGTGCCAGCAGTCTATCTAGCACAGATACGCAGTATTTT. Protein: CASSLSSTDTQYF.